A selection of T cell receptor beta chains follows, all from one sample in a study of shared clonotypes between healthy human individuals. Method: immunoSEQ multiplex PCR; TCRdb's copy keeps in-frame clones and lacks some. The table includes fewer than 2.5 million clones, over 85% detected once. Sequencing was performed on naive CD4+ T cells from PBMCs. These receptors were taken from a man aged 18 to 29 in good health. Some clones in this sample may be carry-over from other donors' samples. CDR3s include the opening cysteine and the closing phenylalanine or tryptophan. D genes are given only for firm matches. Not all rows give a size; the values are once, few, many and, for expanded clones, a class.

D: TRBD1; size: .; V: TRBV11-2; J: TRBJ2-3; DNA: TGTGCCAGCAGCTTGGGGACAGGAATCACAGATACGCAGTATTTT; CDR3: CASSLGTGITDTQYF
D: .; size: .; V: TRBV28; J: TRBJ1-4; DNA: TGTGCCAGCAGTTACTCTTTTGCAACTAATGAAAAACTGTTTTTT; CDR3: CASSYSFATNEKLFF
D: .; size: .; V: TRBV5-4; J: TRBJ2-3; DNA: TGTGCCAGCAGCTTGGGGAGTAGCGGAGGGGCCGCAGATACGCAGTATTTT; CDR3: CASSLGSSGGAADTQYF
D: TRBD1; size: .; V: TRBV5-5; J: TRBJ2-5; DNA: TGTGCCAGCAGCTTGGGTCCGGCAGGGGGCTTAGAAGAGACCCAGTACTTC; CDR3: CASSLGPAGGLEETQYF
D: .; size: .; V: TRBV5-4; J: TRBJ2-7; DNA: TGTGCGGCCGGACCTAGCGTCGGGCGCGAGCAGTACTTC; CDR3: CAAGPSVGREQYF
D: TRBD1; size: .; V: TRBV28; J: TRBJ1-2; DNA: TGTGCCAGCAACCTCGGACAGGGTCTTTATGGCTACACCTTC; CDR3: CASNLGQGLYGYTF
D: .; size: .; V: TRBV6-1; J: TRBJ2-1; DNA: TGTGCCAGCAGGACTGGAGGGCCTAATGAGCAGTTCTTC; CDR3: CASRTGGPNEQFF
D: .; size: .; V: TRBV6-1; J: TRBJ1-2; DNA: TGTGCCAGCAGTGACTATCGGACAGATGGCTACACCTTC; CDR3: CASSDYRTDGYTF
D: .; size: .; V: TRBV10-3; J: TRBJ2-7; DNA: TGTGCCATCAAGGGGCAGGCGATTTCCTACGAGCAGTACTTC; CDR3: CAIKGQAISYEQYF
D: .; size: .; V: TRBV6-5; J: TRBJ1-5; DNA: TGTGCCAGCAGTTTAACGGGAAATCAGCCCCAGCATTTT; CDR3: CASSLTGNQPQHF
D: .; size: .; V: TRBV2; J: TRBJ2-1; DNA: TGTGCCCGACAAAGGAGTCGGGACAATGAGCAGTTCTTC; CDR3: CARQRSRDNEQFF
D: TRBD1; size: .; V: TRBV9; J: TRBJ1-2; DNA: TGTGCCAGCAGCGTCTCCGGGACAGGGAACTATGGCTACACCTTC; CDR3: CASSVSGTGNYGYTF
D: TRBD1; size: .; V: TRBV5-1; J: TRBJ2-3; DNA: TGCGCCAGCAGCTTCCTCGCAGGGGGTGGAACGGGTAATCCCACAGATACGCAGTATTTT; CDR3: CASSFLAGGGTGNPTDTQYF
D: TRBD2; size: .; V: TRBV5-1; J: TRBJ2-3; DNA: TGCGCCAGCAGCTCGGAACGACTAGCGGCCACAGATACGCAGTATTTT; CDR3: CASSSERLAATDTQYF
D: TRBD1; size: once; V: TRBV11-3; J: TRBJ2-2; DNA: TGTGCCAGCAGCCGAGGGACAGGGCCAAAGGTGTCCGAGGAGCTGTTTTTT; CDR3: CASSRGTGPKVSEELFF
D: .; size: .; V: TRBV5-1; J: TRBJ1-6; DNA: TGCGCCAGCAGCTTGGTGGGTGAAGGGGGTTCACCCCTCCACTTT; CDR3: CASSLVGEGGSPLHF
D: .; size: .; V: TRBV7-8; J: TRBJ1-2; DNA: TGTGCCAGCAGCTTAGGGGGACACTTCTATGGCTACACCTTC; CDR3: CASSLGGHFYGYTF
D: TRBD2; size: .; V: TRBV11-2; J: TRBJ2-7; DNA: TGTGCCAGCAGACCACTAGCGGGAGGGTACGAGCAGTACTTC; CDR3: CASRPLAGGYEQYF
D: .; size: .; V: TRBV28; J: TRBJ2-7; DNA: TGTGCCAGCTTGAGGGGGGCCGGACAGAGCCACGAGCAGTACTTC; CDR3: CASLRGAGQSHEQYF
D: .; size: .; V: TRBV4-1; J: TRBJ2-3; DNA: TGCGCCAGCAGCCAATTTTCCGGGAGCACAGATACGCAGTATTTT; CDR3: CASSQFSGSTDTQYF
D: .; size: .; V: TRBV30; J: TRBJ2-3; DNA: TGTGCCTGGAGTGCAGGAGATACGCAGTATTTT; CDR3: CAWSAGDTQYF
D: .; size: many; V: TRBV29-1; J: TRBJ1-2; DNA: TGCAGCGTTGGACTCCCTTTCGGGGGCGAAGGCGGCTACACCTTC; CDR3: CSVGLPFGGEGGYTF
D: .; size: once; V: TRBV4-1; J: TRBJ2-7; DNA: TGCGCCAGCAGCCAATGGACAGTCGGATCCGGATGGCTCGAGCAGTACTTC; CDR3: CASSQWTVGSGWLEQYF
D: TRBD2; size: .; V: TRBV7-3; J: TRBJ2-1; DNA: TGTGCCAGCAGCTGGGTAATGACTAGCGGGAGCGGTGAGCAGTTCTTC; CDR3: CASSWVMTSGSGEQFF
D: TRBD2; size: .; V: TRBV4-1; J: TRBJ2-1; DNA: TGCGCCAGCAGGCCCCGTTCTGTAGCGGGAGGGCCTCAGAATGAGCAGTTCTTC; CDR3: CASRPRSVAGGPQNEQFF
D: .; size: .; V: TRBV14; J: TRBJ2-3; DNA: TGTGCCAGCAGCCAAGTGGCCGTGGGGGACACGCAGTATTTT; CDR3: CASSQVAVGDTQYF
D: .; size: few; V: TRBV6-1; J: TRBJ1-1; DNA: TGTGCCAGCAGTGCAACAGGGAGGAACACTGAAGCTTTCTTT; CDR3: CASSATGRNTEAFF
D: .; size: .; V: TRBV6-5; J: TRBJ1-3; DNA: TGTGCCAGCAGGCCCGCCAGTAGCTCTGGAAACACCATATATTTT; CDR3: CASRPASSSGNTIYF
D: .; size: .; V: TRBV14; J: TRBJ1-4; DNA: TGTGCCAGCAGCCAAGGTCACTATGAAAAACTGTTTTTT; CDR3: CASSQGHYEKLFF
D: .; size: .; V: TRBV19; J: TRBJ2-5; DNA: TGTGCCAGTAGTACATCTCCAGAGACCCAGTACTTC; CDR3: CASSTSPETQYF
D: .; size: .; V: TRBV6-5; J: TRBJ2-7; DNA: TGTGCCAGCAGCCAGCCTAGTCGCGAGCAGTACTTC; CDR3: CASSQPSREQYF
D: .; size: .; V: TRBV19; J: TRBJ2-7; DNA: TGTGCCAGTAGTCCGGACAACTACGAGCAGTACTTC; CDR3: CASSPDNYEQYF
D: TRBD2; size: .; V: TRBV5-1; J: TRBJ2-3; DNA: TGCGCCAGCAGCTTGGTTATAGCGGGAGCGGCAGATACGCAGTATTTT; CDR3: CASSLVIAGAADTQYF
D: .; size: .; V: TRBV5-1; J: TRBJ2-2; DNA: TGCGCCAGCAGCTCGACGGCCGTGTGGGGCGGGGAGCTGTTTTTT; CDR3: CASSSTAVWGGELFF
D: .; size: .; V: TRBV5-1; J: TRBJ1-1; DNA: TGCGCCAGCAGCTTGGTACCCCCCAGGCCTCCTCGCACTGAAGCTTTCTTT; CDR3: CASSLVPPRPPRTEAFF
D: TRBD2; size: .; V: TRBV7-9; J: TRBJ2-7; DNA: TGTGCCAGCAGCCGAGGGACTAGCGGAACCTACGAGCAGTACTTC; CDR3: CASSRGTSGTYEQYF
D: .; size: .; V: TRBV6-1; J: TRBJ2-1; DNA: TGTGCCAGCGGGGTCCTTGTAGGCAATGAGCAGTTCTTC; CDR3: CASGVLVGNEQFF
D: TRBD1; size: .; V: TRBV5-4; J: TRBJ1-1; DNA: TGTGCCAGCAGCGCGCGGGGCGGGACAGGGAACACTGAAGCTTTCTTT; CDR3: CASSARGGTGNTEAFF
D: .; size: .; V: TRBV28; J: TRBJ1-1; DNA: TGTGCCAGCTGGGGCCTGAACACTGAAGCTTTCTTT; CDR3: CASWGLNTEAFF
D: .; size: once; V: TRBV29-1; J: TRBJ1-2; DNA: TGCAGCGTGGGGAGGCAGGGGGGCTACACCTTC; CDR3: CSVGRQGGYTF
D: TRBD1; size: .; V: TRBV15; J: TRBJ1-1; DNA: TGTGCCACCAGCCCCAGGTACAGGGGCACTGAAGCTTTCTTT; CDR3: CATSPRYRGTEAFF
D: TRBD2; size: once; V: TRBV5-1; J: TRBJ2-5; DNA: TGCGCCAGCAGCTCACTAGCGGGAGATGGAGAGACCCAGTACTTC; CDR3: CASSSLAGDGETQYF
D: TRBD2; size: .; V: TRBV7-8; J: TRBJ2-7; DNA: TGTGCCAGCAGCTGGGACCTAGCGGGAGAAAAGCAGTACTTC; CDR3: CASSWDLAGEKQYF
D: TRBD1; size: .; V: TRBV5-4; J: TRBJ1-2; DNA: TGTGCCAGCAGCTTCGGACTGGGACAGACCATTTATGGCTACACCTTC; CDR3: CASSFGLGQTIYGYTF
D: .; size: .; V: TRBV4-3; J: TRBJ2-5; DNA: TGCGCCAGCAGCCAAGGGCCTGCGGGCCGAGGGTACCAAGAGACCCAGTACTTC; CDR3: CASSQGPAGRGYQETQYF
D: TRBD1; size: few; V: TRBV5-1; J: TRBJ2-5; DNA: TGCGCCAGCGGGAACCGGGACAGGGTAGTAGAGACCCAGTACTTC; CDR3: CASGNRDRVVETQYF